These 4 T cell receptor beta chains were all obtained from the same sample, sequenced in a study of Graves' ophthalmopathy and Graves' hyperthyroidism. TCR beta CDR3 regions were amplified from RNA transcripts. Scientists carried out first-round RT-PCR using HTBI primers and then a second-round multiplex PCR. From the multiplex PCR reads, TCRdb called clonotypes with MiXCR, one entry per CDR3 protein. The sample holds some 350,000 distinct CDR3 sequences, roughly a sixth seen once. Sequencing used peripheral blood. The source of these receptors is an adult woman with stable Graves' hyperthyroidism.

The chain has TRBV6-1 and TRBJ1-1; D is unclear. The CDR3 has 15 amino acids. The germline gives CDR1 MNHNS, CDR2 SASEGT. V was cut by 2 bases and J by 5 bases, with 15 bases left in between. In DNA form, the CDR3 reads TGTGCCAGCAGTGAAAGGCTCGAAAGGAGTACTGAAGCTTTCTTT. Protein sequence: CASSERLERSTEAFF.

Many counts were recorded for this clonotype. The chain uses TRBV7-2 and TRBJ1-1; no firm D call. The ends were cut back, 5 bases at V and 1 base at J, with 11 bases in the middle. The CDR3 has 14 residues. CDR1 is SGHTA, CDR2 FQGNSA, per germline. CDR3 sequence reads: CASSRIGGNTEAFF. CDR3 DNA sequence: TGTGCCAGCAGCCGGATCGGTGGGAACACTGAAGCTTTCTTT.

This clonotype was counted at least ten times. The V and J genes are TRBV7-4 and TRBJ1-2, with a weak D call TRBD1 (6 bases). V lost 5 bases to trimming and J lost 7 bases, with 17 bases between them. The germline gives CDR1 SGHVT, CDR2 SQSDAQ. The CDR3 length is 14 residues. CDR3 DNA: TGTGCCAGCAGCACCCTAACAGGGAGGCCTGGCTACACCTTC. It specifies CASSTLTGRPGYTF.

This chain links TRBV4-2 with TRBJ2-6, with D tentatively TRBD2 (6 bases). The CDR3 is 17 residues long. The V gene lost 1 base and the J gene lost 4 bases, with 14 bases spanning the gap. Germline CDR1 and CDR2: LGHNA and YNFKEQ. The CDR3 DNA reads as TGTGCCAGCAGCCAAGTCTTAATGGGGAGGGGGGCCAACGTCCTGACTTTC. As protein: CASSQVLMGRGANVLTF.